The next 10 T cell receptor beta chains were all read from a single sample in a study of blood T cell repertoires in COVID-19. Using immunoSEQ multiplex PCR, the repertoire was profiled, and TCRdb retains in-frame clones only, with some absent. The table includes nearly 50,000 clones, approximately 81% detected once. The sequencing input was peripheral blood. The receptors were sampled from a woman aged 55-70 years with acute or convalescent COVID-19.

J is TRBJ2-2 and V is TRBV12-5; the D gene is possibly TRBD2 (5 bases). Germline lookup yields CDR1 LGHNT and CDR2 FRNRAP. Trimming cost V 4 bases and J 4 bases, with 19 bases left between them. This CDR3 has 17 residues. CDR3 residues: CASGSHGPNGGTGELFF. In DNA form, the CDR3 reads TGTGCTAGTGGTTCCCACGGGCCCAATGGAGGCACCGGGGAGCTGTTTTTT.

The genes are TRBV29-1 and TRBJ2-1; D might be TRBD2 (5 bases). Germline assignment: CDR1 SQVTM and CDR2 ANQGSEA. This CDR3 has 13 residues. V was clipped by 6 bases and J by 7 bases, with 16 bases between them. The CDR3 is CSVGREINNEQFF. CDR3 nucleotide sequence: TGCAGCGTGGGCCGGGAAATAAATAATGAGCAGTTCTTC.

The chain joins TRBV29-1 to TRBJ2-3, with a tentative D call TRBD1 (5 bases). The CDR3 runs to 16 residues. V was trimmed by 3 bases and J by 1 base, leaving 17 bases between them. The germline gives CDR1 SQVTM, CDR2 ANQGSEA. CDR3 sequence: CSVETLLGLGTDTQYF. The CDR3 region has the DNA TGCAGCGTTGAGACTCTGCTGGGGCTGGGCACAGATACGCAGTATTTT.

The CDR3 coding sequence is TGTGCCAGTAGCCCCTTGGCTGGGGGCGCCTACGAGCAGTACTTC. Amino acids: CASSPLAGGAYEQYF. V usage is TRBV19 and J usage is TRBJ2-7; D may be TRBD1 (6 bases). Germline CDR1 LNHDA, CDR2 SQIVND (reference sequence). The CDR3 is 15 residues long. Trimming took off 6 bases at V and 2 bases at J, with 17 bases between the two ends.

This clone was detected only once. The junction departs from germline at one end; a sequencing error may be responsible. This chain links TRBV6-1 with TRBJ1-2, with a weak D call TRBD1 (5 bases). From germline, CDR1 is MNHNS and CDR2 SASEGT. This CDR3 is 15 amino acids long. CDR3 nucleotides: TGTGCCAGCAGGGAAGGGGCAGGGTATTTCGATGGCTACACCTTC. Translation: CASREGAGYFDGYTF.

In this sample, this clone turned up once. V and J are TRBV10-3 and TRBJ1-2, with 9 bases that match TRBD1. The CDR3 is 13 residues long. The V segment lost 6 bases and the J segment 8 bases; nucleotides outside the gene matches: 7. The germline CDR1 and CDR2 sequences are ENHRY and SYGVKD. CDR3 in amino acids: CAISQDRGHGYTF. The CDR3 nucleotides are TGTGCCATCAGCCAGGACAGGGGCCACGGCTACACCTTC.

V usage is TRBV7-9 and J usage is TRBJ2-3; D remains unclear. CDR3 length: 16 amino acids. CDR1 is SEHNR, CDR2 FQNEAQ, per germline (reference sequence). Between the trimmed V and J ends, which lost 5 bases and 0 bases, there was a span of 15 bases. The CDR3 nucleotides are TGTGCCAGCAGCCCCCCCGAGAGGAGAAGCACAGATACGCAGTATTTT. It specifies CASSPPERRSTDTQYF.

This clone has a single count. The chain combines TRBV2 with TRBJ1-1; D gene ambiguous. Per the germline V gene, CDR1 is SNHLY and CDR2 is FYNNEI. Trimming shortened V by 8 bases and J by 1 base, and 14 bases separated the two germline ends. The CDR3 contains 14 residues. The CDR3 DNA reads as TGTGCCAGCTCTTACACCGTCGCGAACACTGAAGCTTTCTTT. Amino acids: CASSYTVANTEAFF.

The chain links TRBV5-1 to TRBJ2-6, with TRBD1 identical over 11 bases. Germline V gene sequence: CDR1 SGHRS, CDR2 YFSETQ. After removal of 4 bases from V and 0 bases from J, the junction contained 6 bases not matched to a gene. This CDR3 spans 18 amino acids. The CDR3 loop is CASSRTGQGASGANVLTF. The CDR3 bases are TGCGCCAGCAGCCGTACCGGACAGGGGGCCTCTGGGGCCAACGTCCTGACTTTC.

The J gene is TRBJ1-2, the V gene TRBV5-1; the D is unclear. Germline loops: CDR1 SGHRS, CDR2 YFSETQ. Trimming pared 0 bases from V and 8 bases from J, leaving 11 bases between. CDR3 length: 13 residues. The CDR3 bases are TGCGCCAGCAGCTTGGATTCCGGGTTCGGCTACACCTTC. The encoded protein is CASSLDSGFGYTF.